The rows below give T cell receptor beta chains drawn from one sample of a study of T-cell memory formation after mild COVID-19. TCRdb called the 5' RACE reads again in MiXCR, with one record for every CDR3 protein. The table lists 400,000 to 500,000 distinct CDR3 sequences, around 18% of them singletons. Specimen: PBMCs or a T cell subset sorted from them (not recorded which). These receptor sequences come from an adult woman who had mild COVID-19 (a few samples of this study predate the infection). Cell type and time point are not known. Both conserved end residues are part of each CDR3. A D gene is named only where the DNA matches it firmly. Clone size is given for some rows only: seen once, a few or many times, or a class if the clone is expanded.

CDR3: CATSGGGRAEETQYF; DNA: TGTGCCACCAGCGGGGGGGGGAGAGCGGAGGAGACCCAGTACTTC; V: TRBV15; size: NA; J: TRBJ2-5; D: TRBD2
CDR3: CSARDQETSYNSPLHF; DNA: TGCAGTGCTAGGGATCAGGAAACCTCCTATAATTCACCCCTCCACTTT; V: TRBV20-1; size: NA; J: TRBJ1-6; D: NA
CDR3: CSVEDRAGGSDTQYF; DNA: TGCAGCGTTGAAGATAGGGCGGGGGGGTCAGATACGCAGTATTTT; V: TRBV29-1; size: NA; J: TRBJ2-3; D: TRBD2
CDR3: CATTRTGIRYEQYF; DNA: TGTGCCACCACTCGGACAGGGATACGCTACGAGCAGTACTTC; V: TRBV24-1; size: few; J: TRBJ2-7; D: TRBD1
CDR3: CSARGISGSYNEQFF; DNA: TGCAGTGCTAGGGGGATCAGCGGCTCCTACAATGAGCAGTTCTTC; V: TRBV20-1; size: few; J: TRBJ2-1; D: NA
CDR3: CASSSSRWGYQPQHF; DNA: TGTGCCAGCAGTTCCTCCCGGTGGGGCTATCAGCCCCAGCATTTT; V: TRBV12-3/TRBV12-4; size: NA; J: TRBJ1-5; D: NA
CDR3: CASSQQLPDREAPEGTQYF; DNA: TGTGCCAGCAGCCAACAGCTTCCGGACAGGGAAGCCCCAGAAGGGACCCAGTACTTC; V: TRBV3-1; size: few; J: TRBJ2-5; D: TRBD1
CDR3: CASSLIRIRDSEKNIQYF; DNA: TGTGCCAGCAGCTTAATTCGGATCCGGGACAGCGAGAAAAACATTCAGTACTTC; V: TRBV7-2; size: NA; J: TRBJ2-4; D: TRBD1
CDR3: CATSEPLNEQFF; DNA: TGTGCCACCAGTGAGCCGCTCAATGAGCAGTTCTTC; V: TRBV24-1; size: few; J: TRBJ2-1; D: NA
CDR3: CASSRRSRESYEQYF; DNA: TGTGCCAGCAGTCGAAGATCGCGGGAGTCCTACGAGCAGTACTTC; V: TRBV2; size: NA; J: TRBJ2-7; D: TRBD2
CDR3: CASTVGVTQFF; DNA: TGTGCCAGCACCGTGGGTGTCACGCAGTTCTTC; V: TRBV27; size: few; J: TRBJ2-1; D: NA
CDR3: CSAMGGSVAGELFF; DNA: TGCAGTGCTATGGGCGGGAGCGTCGCCGGGGAGCTGTTTTTT; V: TRBV20-1; size: NA; J: TRBJ2-2; D: TRBD2
CDR3: CASSPAHVIQYF; DNA: TGTGCCAGCAGCCCAGCTCACGTCATTCAGTACTTC; V: TRBV12-3/TRBV12-4; size: many; J: TRBJ2-4; D: NA
CDR3: CASRGMGTTDTQYF; DNA: TGTGCCAGCAGGGGGATGGGGACCACAGATACGCAGTATTTT; V: TRBV6-1; size: NA; J: TRBJ2-3; D: NA
CDR3: CASLGSDRYYEQYF; DNA: TGTGCCAGCCTCGGATCGGACAGATACTACGAGCAGTACTTC; V: TRBV6-1; size: few; J: TRBJ2-7; D: NA
CDR3: CASSQDLRQTTDTQYF; DNA: TGTGCCAGCAGCCAAGATCTTCGCCAAACCACAGATACGCAGTATTTT; V: TRBV4-2; size: few; J: TRBJ2-3; D: NA
CDR3: CASSLDSSYGYTF; DNA: TGTGCCAGCAGCTTAGACAGCTCCTATGGCTACACCTTC; V: TRBV7-9; size: NA; J: TRBJ1-2; D: NA
CDR3: CASSPAWKGPLKENEQFF; DNA: TGTGCCAGCAGCCCAGCCTGGAAAGGGCCCCTCAAGGAAAATGAGCAGTTCTTC; V: TRBV7-6; size: once; J: TRBJ2-1; D: NA
CDR3: CAIRAVGGSYEQYF; DNA: TGTGCCATCAGGGCTGTAGGGGGCTCCTACGAGCAGTACTTC; V: TRBV10-3; size: NA; J: TRBJ2-7; D: NA
CDR3: CASSDSWGAEETQYF; DNA: TGTGCCAGCAGCGATTCCTGGGGCGCGGAAGAGACCCAGTACTTC; V: TRBV9; size: few; J: TRBJ2-5; D: NA
CDR3: CASSFEGGKSEQFF; DNA: TGTGCCAGCAGCTTCGAGGGAGGGAAAAGTGAGCAGTTCTTC; V: TRBV7-8; size: few; J: TRBJ2-1; D: TRBD2
CDR3: CATILGGYSYEQYF; DNA: TGTGCCACCATCCTCGGGGGTTACTCCTACGAGCAGTACTTC; V: TRBV6-2/TRBV6-3; size: NA; J: TRBJ2-7; D: NA
CDR3: CASSGSGTSRTPTTYNEQFF; DNA: TGCGCCAGCAGTGGCTCCGGGACCTCGCGCACCCCGACAACATACAATGAGCAGTTCTTC; V: TRBV10-2; size: few; J: TRBJ2-1; D: NA
CDR3: CASSYHLGEETQYF; DNA: TGTGCCAGCAGTTACCATCTCGGGGAAGAGACCCAGTACTTC; V: TRBV6-6; size: NA; J: TRBJ2-5; D: NA
CDR3: CSVASNSYEQYF; DNA: TGCAGCGTTGCTAGTAACTCCTACGAGCAGTACTTC; V: TRBV29-1; size: NA; J: TRBJ2-7; D: NA
CDR3: CASSYRGDQETQYF; DNA: TGTGCCAGCAGCTACCGGGGGGACCAAGAGACCCAGTACTTC; V: TRBV7-9; size: NA; J: TRBJ2-5; D: TRBD2
CDR3: CASSLERVGYTF; DNA: TGTGCCAGCAGCTTAGAGAGGGTTGGCTACACCTTC; V: TRBV7-3; size: few; J: TRBJ1-2; D: NA